The 18 T cell receptor beta chains reported below all come from one sample, sequenced in a study of metastatic and nonmetastatic thyroid tumors. The entire patient cohort was treatment-naive prior to thyroid surgery. TCRdb re-processed the PCR reads through MiXCR. Seen here are some 26,000 clones, roughly 3.5% observed once, and the top ten hold about 3.3%. Sequences were obtained from blood. All receptors derive from a male donor with papillary thyroid cancer or a benign thyroid nodule (not recorded which). Some clones in this sample may be carry-over from other donors' samples.

There are many counts of this clone. The rearrangement joins TRBV3-1 to TRBJ1-3; D ambiguous. This CDR3 has 15 residues. The V gene's germline CDR1 is LGHDT and CDR2 YNNKEL (reference sequence). Trimming removed 0 bases from V and 4 bases from J, with 10 bases in between. The DNA for the CDR3 is TGTGCCAGCAGCCAAGAAGTTCTATCGGGAAACACCATATATTTT. Translated: CASSQEVLSGNTIYF.

J is TRBJ1-2 and V is TRBV6-1; 7 bases match TRBD1. V lost 5 bases to trimming and J lost 3 bases; unmatched junction nucleotides: 6. The CDR3 is 14 amino acids. The V gene's germline CDR1 is MNHNS and CDR2 SASEGT. CDR3 sequence (DNA): TGTGCCAGCAGTCCCCCGACAGGGCACTATGGCTACACCTTC. Its protein is CASSPPTGHYGYTF.

In this sample, this clone turned up a few times. The chain has TRBV12-3 or TRBV12-4 and TRBJ2-2, with D uncertain. The CDR3 spans 16 residues. Trimming shortened V by 2 bases and J by 5 bases, and 15 bases separated the two germline ends. This CDR3 is CASSLRPWVGTGELFF. The CDR3 nucleotides are TGTGCCAGCAGTTTACGCCCATGGGTTGGAACCGGGGAGCTGTTTTTT.

The chain recombines TRBV6-1 with TRBJ2-1; D may be TRBD1 (5 bases). V was clipped by 9 bases and J by 10 bases, with 19 bases between them. The CDR3 length is 13 residues. From germline, CDR1 is MNHNS and CDR2 SASEGT. The CDR3 nucleotides read TGTGCCAGTAGTCATGGGGCAAACGGGGAGCAGTTCTTC. It translates to CASSHGANGEQFF.

As to this clone: The junction and the germline gene differ at one end; a read error may be behind it. The CDR3 nucleotides are TGTGCTAGCAGCTTATACCCACCAGGGACCTACAATGAGCAGTTCTTC. It codes for CASSLYPPGTYNEQFF. This chain joins TRBV7-7 and TRBJ2-1, with TRBD1 as a possible D gene (5 bases). This CDR3 region has 16 residues. Germline V gives CDR1 SSHAT, CDR2 FNYEAQ (reference sequence). Full variable domain (outside the CDR3, taken from reference TRBV7-7 and TRBJ2-1): GAGVSQSPRYKVTKRGQDVTLRCDPISSHATLYWYQQALGQGPEFLTYFNYEAQPDKSGLPSDRFSAERPEGSISTLTIQRTEQRDSAMYRCASSLYPPGTYNEQFFGPGTRLTVL.

About this clone itself: Its ends do not fully match the called genes, so a read error is possible. The chain couples TRBV12-3 or TRBV12-4 to TRBJ1-1; no definite D call. This CDR3 spans 12 amino acids. The CDR3 nucleotides read TGTGCCATCAGTTTATGTATTACTGAAGCTTTCTTT. It is translated as CAISLCITEAFF.

With regard to this clone: At one end, the junction sequence differs from germline, possibly due to a read error. The chain employs TRBV7-3 and TRBJ1-1; unclear D gene. Germline CDR1 reads SGHTA; CDR2 reads FQGTGA. The CDR3 is made up of 13 amino acids. CDR3 sequence reads: CASNLSQNTEAFF. The CDR3 DNA is TGTGCCAGCAACTTATCCCAGAACACTGAAGCTTTCTTT. Full variable domain (remainder filled in from reference TRBV7-3 and TRBJ1-1): GAGVSQTPSNKVTEKGKYVELRCDPISGHTALYWYRQSLGQGPEFLIYFQGTGAADDSGLPNDRFFAVRPEGSVSTLKIQRTERGDSAVYLCASNLSQNTEAFFGQGTRLTVV.

This clone was seen repeatedly, ten times or more. The chain is built from TRBV24-1 and TRBJ2-6; TRBD1 matches 9 bases. This CDR3 spans 18 amino acids. Germline loops: CDR1 KGHDR, CDR2 SFDVKD. Germline trimming cut 5 bases from V and 3 bases from J; bases unmatched to any gene: 10. This CDR3 reads CATSGSPGQGNGANVLTF. CDR3 nucleotides: TGTGCCACCAGTGGGTCCCCTGGACAGGGGAATGGGGCCAACGTCCTGACTTTC.

For this clone: The conserved phenylalanine or tryptophan is not found at the CDR3 terminus, so this likely reflects a read error. The limits of the CDR3 on the DNA are not certain, so only TCRdb's listed CDR3 is given. The chain has TRBV6-1 and TRBJ2-1. Per germline, CDR1 MNHNS and CDR2 SASEGT. The length of the CDR3 is 11 amino acids, counting both ends. CDR3 sequence: CASTNTNEQSL.

The sample holds many counts of this clone. The V and J genes are TRBV5-6 and TRBJ2-3; 9 bases line up with TRBD2. V shed 0 bases and J 1 base; nucleotides not matched to a gene: 0. The germline V gene has CDR1 SGHDT and CDR2 YYEEEE. The CDR3 has 15 residues. CDR3 DNA sequence: TGTGCCAGCAGCTTGGGGACTAGCGGCACAGATACGCAGTATTTT. It specifies CASSLGTSGTDTQYF.

This clone occurred many times. The gene calls are TRBV3-1 and TRBJ2-1; D possibly corresponds to TRBD2 (7 bases). The CDR3 totals 15 residues. Germline assignment: CDR1 LGHDT and CDR2 YNNKEL (reference sequence). Trimming pared 3 bases from V and 7 bases from J, leaving 16 bases between. CDR3 residues: CASSHRERGGNEQFF. CDR3 bases: TGTGCCAGCAGCCATAGGGAAAGGGGGGGGAATGAGCAGTTCTTC.

This clone occurred many times. V gene TRBV15 combines with J gene TRBJ2-6; D gene uncertain. Trimming shortened V by 0 bases and J by 0 bases, and 3 bases separated the two germline ends. The CDR3 loop spans 15 amino acids. From germline, CDR1 is LNHNV and CDR2 YYDKDF (reference sequence). Here the CDR3 DNA reads TGTGCCACCAGCAGAGATTTCTCTGGGGCCAACGTCCTGACTTTC. It yields the protein CATSRDFSGANVLTF.

This clone showed up just a few times. The CDR3 DNA follows: TGTGCCAGTTTGGGGGGGACTAACTATGGCTACACCTTC. It translates to CASLGGTNYGYTF. V gene TRBV7-9 combines with J gene TRBJ1-2; TRBD1 is a possible D gene (5 bases). Germline CDR1 and CDR2: SEHNR and FQNEAQ (reference sequence). The V end lost 9 bases, the J end lost 0 bases, and 11 bases lay between the germline ends. The CDR3 runs to 13 residues.

Many counts were recorded for this clone. V gene TRBV20-1 combines with J gene TRBJ2-7; D is uncertain. Trimming stripped 4 bases from V and 3 bases from J, with 13 bases between. Germline CDR1 is DFQATT and CDR2 is SNEGSKA (reference sequence). This CDR3 is 13 amino acids long. DNA for the CDR3: TGCAGTGCTAACGGGCCTTTCGACTACGAGCAGTACTTC. Protein sequence: CSANGPFDYEQYF.

This clone is medium-sized. CDR3 in DNA: TGTGCCAGTAGTTATCCGGAGTCCTACGAGCAGTACTTC. This sequence encodes CASSYPESYEQYF. The V gene is TRBV19, the J gene TRBJ2-7; D is unclear. Germline-derived CDR1 and CDR2 are LNHDA and SQIVND (reference sequence). Trimming removed 5 bases at V and 1 base at J, with 9 bases between. The CDR3 has 13 residues.

The chain links TRBV6-4 to TRBJ2-3; unclear D gene. The CDR3 runs to 14 residues. V gave up 5 bases and J gave up 3 bases, with 12 bases separating them. CDR1 and CDR2 (germline): MRHNA, SNTAGT. CDR3 in amino acids: CASSPGQETDTQYF. CDR3 DNA sequence: TGTGCCAGCAGTCCCGGGCAGGAAACAGATACGCAGTATTTT.

J is TRBJ2-2 and V is TRBV24-1; D not certain. Germline CDR1 is KGHDR and CDR2 is SFDVKD. The CDR3 covers 16 residues. V was cut by 1 base and J by 2 bases, with 10 bases left in between. The CDR3 DNA is TGTGCCACCAGTGATTTCGAAGGGCTTAACACCGGGGAGCTGTTTTTT. This sequence encodes CATSDFEGLNTGELFF.

The chain has TRBV11-3 and TRBJ2-1; 7 bases line up with TRBD1. Germline CDR1 SGHNT, CDR2 YENEEA. V lost 5 bases to trimming and J lost 4 bases; unmatched junction nucleotides: 2. CDR3 length: 13 amino acids. The DNA of the CDR3 is TGTGCCAGCAGCATGGACAGGTACAATGAGCAGTTCTTC. This codes for CASSMDRYNEQFF.